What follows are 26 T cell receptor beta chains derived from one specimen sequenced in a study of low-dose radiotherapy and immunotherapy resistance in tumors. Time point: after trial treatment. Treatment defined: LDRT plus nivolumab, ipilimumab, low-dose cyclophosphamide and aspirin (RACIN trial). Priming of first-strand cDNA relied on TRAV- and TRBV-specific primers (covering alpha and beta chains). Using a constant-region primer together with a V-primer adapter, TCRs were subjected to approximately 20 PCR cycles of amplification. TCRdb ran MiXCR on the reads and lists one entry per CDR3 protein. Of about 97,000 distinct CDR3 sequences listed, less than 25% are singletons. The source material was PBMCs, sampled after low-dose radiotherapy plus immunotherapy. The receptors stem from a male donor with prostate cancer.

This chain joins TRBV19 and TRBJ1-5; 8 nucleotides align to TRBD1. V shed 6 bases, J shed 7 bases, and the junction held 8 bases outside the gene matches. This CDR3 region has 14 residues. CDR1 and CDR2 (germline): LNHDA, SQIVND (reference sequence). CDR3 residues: CASSLKDREQPQHF. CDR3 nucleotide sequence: TGTGCCAGTAGCCTAAAGGACAGGGAACAGCCCCAGCATTTT.

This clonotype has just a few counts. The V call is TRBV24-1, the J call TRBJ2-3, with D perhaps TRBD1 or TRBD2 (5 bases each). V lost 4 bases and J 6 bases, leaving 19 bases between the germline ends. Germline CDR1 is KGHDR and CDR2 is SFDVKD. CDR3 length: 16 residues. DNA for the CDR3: TGTGCCACCAGTGACCGGGGACGGTTTCCTCCGGATACGCAGTATTTT. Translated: CATSDRGRFPPDTQYF.

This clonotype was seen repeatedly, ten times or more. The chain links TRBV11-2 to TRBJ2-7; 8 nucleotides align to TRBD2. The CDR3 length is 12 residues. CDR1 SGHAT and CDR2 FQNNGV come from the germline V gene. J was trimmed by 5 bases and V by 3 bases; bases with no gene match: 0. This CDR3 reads CASSFGRDEQYF. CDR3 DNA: TGTGCCAGCAGCTTCGGGAGGGACGAGCAGTACTTC.

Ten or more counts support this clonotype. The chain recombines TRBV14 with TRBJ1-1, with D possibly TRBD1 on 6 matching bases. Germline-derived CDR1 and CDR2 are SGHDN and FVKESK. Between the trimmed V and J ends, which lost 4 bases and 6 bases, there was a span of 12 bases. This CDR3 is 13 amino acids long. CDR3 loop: CASSPQGLPEAFF. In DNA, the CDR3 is TGTGCCAGCAGCCCACAGGGCCTGCCTGAAGCTTTCTTT.

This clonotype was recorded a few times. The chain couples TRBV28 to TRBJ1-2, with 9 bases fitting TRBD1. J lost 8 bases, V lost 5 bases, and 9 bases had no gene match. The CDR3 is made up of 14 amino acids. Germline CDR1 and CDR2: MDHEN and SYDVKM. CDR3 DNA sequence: TGTGCCAGCAGTCGTGGGGACAGGGTGCCCGGCTACACCTTC. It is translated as CASSRGDRVPGYTF.

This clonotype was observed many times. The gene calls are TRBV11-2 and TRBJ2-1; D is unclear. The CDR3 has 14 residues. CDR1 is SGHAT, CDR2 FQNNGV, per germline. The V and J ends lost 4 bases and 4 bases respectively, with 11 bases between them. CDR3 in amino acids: CASSSRVGYNEQFF. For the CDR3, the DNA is TGTGCCAGCAGCTCCCGTGTGGGGTACAATGAGCAGTTCTTC.

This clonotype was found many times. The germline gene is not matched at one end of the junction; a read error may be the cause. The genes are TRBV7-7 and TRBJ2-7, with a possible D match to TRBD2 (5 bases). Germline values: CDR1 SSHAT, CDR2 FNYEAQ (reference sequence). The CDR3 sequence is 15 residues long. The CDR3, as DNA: TGTGCTAGCAGCTTAGGGCGCGGAGGATACTACGAGCAGTACTTC. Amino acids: CASSLGRGGYYEQYF.

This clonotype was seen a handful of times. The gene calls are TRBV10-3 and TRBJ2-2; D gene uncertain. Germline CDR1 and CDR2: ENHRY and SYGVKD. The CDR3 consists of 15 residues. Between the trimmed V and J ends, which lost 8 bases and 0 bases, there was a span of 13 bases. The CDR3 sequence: CAIPGGQSNTGELFF. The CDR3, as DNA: TGTGCCATCCCGGGTGGCCAGTCGAACACCGGGGAGCTGTTTTTT.

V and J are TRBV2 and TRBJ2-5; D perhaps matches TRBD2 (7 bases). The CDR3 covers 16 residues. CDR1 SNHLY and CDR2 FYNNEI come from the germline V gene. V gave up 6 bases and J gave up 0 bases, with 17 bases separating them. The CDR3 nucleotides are TGTGCCAGCAGACGGCACAGGGAGGGGTACCAAGAGACCCAGTACTTC. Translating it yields CASRRHREGYQETQYF. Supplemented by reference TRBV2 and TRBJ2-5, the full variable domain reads EPEVTQTPSHQVTQMGQEVILRCVPISNHLYFYWYRQILGQKVEFLVSFYNNEISEKSEIFDDQFSVERPDGSNFTLKIRSTKLEDSAMYFCASRRHREGYQETQYFGPGTRLLVL.

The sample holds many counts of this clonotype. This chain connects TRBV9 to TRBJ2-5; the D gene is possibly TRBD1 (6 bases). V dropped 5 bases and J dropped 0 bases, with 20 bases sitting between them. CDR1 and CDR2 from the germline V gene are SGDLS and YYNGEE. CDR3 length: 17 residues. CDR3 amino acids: CASRLARDKVYQETQYF. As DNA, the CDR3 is TGTGCCAGCAGATTGGCCCGGGACAAGGTGTACCAAGAGACCCAGTACTTC.

CDR3 sequence: CSVETADYEQYF. The CDR3 nucleotides read TGCAGCGTCGAAACGGCGGACTACGAGCAGTACTTC. The chain uses TRBV29-1 and TRBJ2-7; D ambiguous. The V gene lost 6 bases and the J gene lost 3 bases, with 12 bases spanning the gap. The length of the CDR3 is 12 residues. In germline, CDR1 is SQVTM, CDR2 ANQGSEA.

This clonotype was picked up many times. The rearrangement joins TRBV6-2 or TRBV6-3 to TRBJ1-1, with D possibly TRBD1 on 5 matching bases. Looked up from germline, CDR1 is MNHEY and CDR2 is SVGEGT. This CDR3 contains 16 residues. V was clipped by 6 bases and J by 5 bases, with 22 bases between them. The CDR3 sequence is CASRMGFGTQGTEAFF. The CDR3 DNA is TGTGCCAGCAGGATGGGATTCGGGACTCAGGGAACTGAAGCTTTCTTT.

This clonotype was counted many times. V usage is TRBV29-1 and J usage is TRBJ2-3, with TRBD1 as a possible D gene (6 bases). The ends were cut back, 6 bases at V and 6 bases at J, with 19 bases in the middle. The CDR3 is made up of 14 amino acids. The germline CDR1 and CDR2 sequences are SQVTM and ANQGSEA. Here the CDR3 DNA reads TGCAGCGTGGTGACAGGAGGCTTGGGGGATACGCAGTATTTT. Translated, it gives CSVVTGGLGDTQYF.

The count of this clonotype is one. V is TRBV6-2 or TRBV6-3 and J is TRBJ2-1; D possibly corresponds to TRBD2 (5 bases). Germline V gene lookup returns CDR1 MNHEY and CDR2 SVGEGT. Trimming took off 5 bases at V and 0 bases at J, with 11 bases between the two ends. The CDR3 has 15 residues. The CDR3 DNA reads TGTGCCAGCAGTGATATGGGGAGCTCCTACAATGAGCAGTTCTTC. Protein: CASSDMGSSYNEQFF.

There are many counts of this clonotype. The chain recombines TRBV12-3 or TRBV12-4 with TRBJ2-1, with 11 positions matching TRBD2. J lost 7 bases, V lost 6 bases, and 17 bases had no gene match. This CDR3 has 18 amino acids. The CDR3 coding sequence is TGTGCCAGCAGCCGTACTAGCGGGGGCCTCCGGGGGAAGAATGAGCAGTTCTTC. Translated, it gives CASSRTSGGLRGKNEQFF.

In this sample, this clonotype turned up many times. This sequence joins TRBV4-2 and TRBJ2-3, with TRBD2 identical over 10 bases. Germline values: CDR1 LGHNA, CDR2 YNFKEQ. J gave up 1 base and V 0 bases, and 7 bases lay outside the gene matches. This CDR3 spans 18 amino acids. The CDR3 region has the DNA TGTGCCAGCAGCCAAGAGCTACCAGCGGGGGGGCGCACAGATACGCAGTATTTT. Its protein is CASSQELPAGGRTDTQYF.

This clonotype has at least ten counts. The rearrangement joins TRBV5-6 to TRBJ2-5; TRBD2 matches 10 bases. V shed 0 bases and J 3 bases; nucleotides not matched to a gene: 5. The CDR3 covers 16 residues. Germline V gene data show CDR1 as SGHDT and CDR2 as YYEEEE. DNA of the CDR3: TGTGCCAGCAGCTTGGAGCGGGGGGGCCTAGAAGAGACCCAGTACTTC. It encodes CASSLERGGLEETQYF.

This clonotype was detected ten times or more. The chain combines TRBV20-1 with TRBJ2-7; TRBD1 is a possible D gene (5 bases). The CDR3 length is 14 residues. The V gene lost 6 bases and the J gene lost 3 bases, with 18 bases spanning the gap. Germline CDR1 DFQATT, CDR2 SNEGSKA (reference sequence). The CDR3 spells CSALSFQTDYEQYF. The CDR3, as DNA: TGCAGTGCCCTCTCGTTCCAGACAGACTACGAGCAGTACTTC.

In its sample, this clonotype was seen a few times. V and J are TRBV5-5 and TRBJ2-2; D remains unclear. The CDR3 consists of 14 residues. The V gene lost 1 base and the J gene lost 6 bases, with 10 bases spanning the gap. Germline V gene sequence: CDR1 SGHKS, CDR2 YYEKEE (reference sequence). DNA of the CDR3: TGTGCCAGCAGCTTGCCAAGCCCGGCCGGGGAGCTGTTTTTT. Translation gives CASSLPSPAGELFF.

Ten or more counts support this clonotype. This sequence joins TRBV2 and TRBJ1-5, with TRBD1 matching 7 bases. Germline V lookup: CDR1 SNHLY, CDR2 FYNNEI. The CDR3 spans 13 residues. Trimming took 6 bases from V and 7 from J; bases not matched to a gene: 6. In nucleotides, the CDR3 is TGTGCCAGCAGACCGACAGGGAACCAGCCCCAGCATTTT. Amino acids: CASRPTGNQPQHF.

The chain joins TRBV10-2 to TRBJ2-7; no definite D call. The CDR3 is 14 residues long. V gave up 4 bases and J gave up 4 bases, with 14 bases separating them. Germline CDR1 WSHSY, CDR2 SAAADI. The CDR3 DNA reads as TGCGCCAGCAGTGCCCAGGCCCTGGAGTACGAGCAGTACTTC. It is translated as CASSAQALEYEQYF.

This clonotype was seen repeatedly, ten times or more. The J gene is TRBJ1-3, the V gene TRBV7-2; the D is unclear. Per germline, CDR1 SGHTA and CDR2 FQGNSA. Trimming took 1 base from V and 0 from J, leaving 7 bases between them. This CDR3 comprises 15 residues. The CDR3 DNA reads TGTGCCAGCAGCTTAGTCGCCAGCTCTGGAAACACCATATATTTT. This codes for CASSLVASSGNTIYF. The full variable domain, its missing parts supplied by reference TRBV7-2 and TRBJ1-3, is GAGVSQSPSNKVTEKGKDVELRCDPISGHTALYWYRQSLGQGLEFLIYFQGNSAPDKSGLPSDRFSAERTGGSVSTLTIQRTQQEDSAVYLCASSLVASSGNTIYFGEGSWLTVV.

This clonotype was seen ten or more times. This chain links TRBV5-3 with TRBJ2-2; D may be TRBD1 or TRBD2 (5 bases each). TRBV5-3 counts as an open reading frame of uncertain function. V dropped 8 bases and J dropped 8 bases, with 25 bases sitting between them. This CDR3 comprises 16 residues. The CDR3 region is CASSDVGGRSGGELFF. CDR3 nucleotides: TGTGCCAGCAGCGATGTTGGGGGACGGTCCGGTGGGGAGCTGTTTTTT.

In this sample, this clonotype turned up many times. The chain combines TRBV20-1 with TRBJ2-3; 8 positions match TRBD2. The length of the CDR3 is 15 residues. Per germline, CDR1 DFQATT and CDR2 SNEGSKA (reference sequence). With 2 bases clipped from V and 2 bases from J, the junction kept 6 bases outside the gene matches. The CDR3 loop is CSARLSGANTDTQYF. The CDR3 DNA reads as TGCAGTGCTAGACTTAGCGGGGCAAACACAGATACGCAGTATTTT.

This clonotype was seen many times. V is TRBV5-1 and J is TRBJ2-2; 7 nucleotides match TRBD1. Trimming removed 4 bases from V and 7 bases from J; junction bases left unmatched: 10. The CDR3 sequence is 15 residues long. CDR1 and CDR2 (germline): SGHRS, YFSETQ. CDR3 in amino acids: CASSIGQATGGELFF. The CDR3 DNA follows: TGCGCCAGCAGCATAGGACAGGCGACTGGCGGGGAGCTGTTTTTT. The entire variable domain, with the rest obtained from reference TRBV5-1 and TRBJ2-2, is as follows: KAGVTQTPRYLIKTRGQQVTLSCSPISGHRSVSWYQQTPGQGLQFLFEYFSETQRNKGNFPGRFSGRQFSNSRSEMNVSTLELGDSALYLCASSIGQATGGELFFGEGSRLTVL.

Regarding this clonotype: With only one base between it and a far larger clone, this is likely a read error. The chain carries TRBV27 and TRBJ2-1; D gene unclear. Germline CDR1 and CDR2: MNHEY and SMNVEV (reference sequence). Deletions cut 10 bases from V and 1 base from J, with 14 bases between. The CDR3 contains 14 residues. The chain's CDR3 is CATNDGGSYNEQFF. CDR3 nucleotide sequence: TGTGCCACCAATGATGGTGGTTCCTACAATGAGCAGTTCTTC.